This is a list of T cell receptor beta chains from one sample in a study of shared clonotypes between healthy human individuals. The table came from immunoSEQ multiplex PCR; TCRdb's copy has only in-frame clones and leaves some out. The sample comprises some 1.4 million clones, roughly 96% of which are singletons, and approximately 1.2% rests with the top ten. The specimen was naive CD4+ T cells sorted from blood. These receptors all come from a man aged 30 to 39 in good health. CDR3s include the opening cysteine and the closing phenylalanine or tryptophan. D genes are given only for firm matches. The listing skips clone size in some rows; elsewhere it reads once, few, many or a size class.

V gene: TRBV5-4; D gene: TRBD2; CDR3 length: 17; J gene: TRBJ2-2; clone size: NA; CDR3 DNA: TGTGCCAGCAGCTGGGGACTAGCGGGACCGAACACCGGGGAGCTGTTTTTT; CDR3 protein: CASSWGLAGPNTGELFF
V gene: TRBV5-1; D gene: NA; CDR3 length: 13; J gene: TRBJ2-1; clone size: NA; CDR3 DNA: TGCGCCAGCCGACCCGATCCGAACAATGAGCAGTTCTTC; CDR3 protein: CASRPDPNNEQFF
V gene: TRBV5-1; D gene: NA; CDR3 length: 15; J gene: TRBJ2-1; clone size: NA; CDR3 DNA: TGCGCCAGCAGCTTTTCATGGACTATCAACAATGAGCAGTTCTTC; CDR3 protein: CASSFSWTINNEQFF
V gene: TRBV11-2; D gene: NA; CDR3 length: 13; J gene: TRBJ2-7; clone size: NA; CDR3 DNA: TGTGCCAGCAGCTTTGGGGAGATCTACGAGCAGTACTTC; CDR3 protein: CASSFGEIYEQYF
V gene: TRBV15; D gene: NA; CDR3 length: 15; J gene: TRBJ2-7; clone size: NA; CDR3 DNA: TGTGCCACCAGCAGAGGATTGCTGGGGGGCAACGAGCAGTACTTC; CDR3 protein: CATSRGLLGGNEQYF
V gene: TRBV5-1; D gene: NA; CDR3 length: 16; J gene: TRBJ1-1; clone size: NA; CDR3 DNA: TGCGCCAGCAGCTTGGGTCCCAGGGGAATGAACACTGAAGCTTTCTTT; CDR3 protein: CASSLGPRGMNTEAFF
V gene: TRBV7-6; D gene: TRBD1; CDR3 length: 14; J gene: TRBJ1-2; clone size: NA; CDR3 DNA: TGTGCCAGCAGCTTAGGACAGGGAAACTATGGCTACACCTTC; CDR3 protein: CASSLGQGNYGYTF
V gene: TRBV2; D gene: NA; CDR3 length: 14; J gene: TRBJ2-7; clone size: NA; CDR3 DNA: TGTGCCAGCAGTGAAGTGGTACACCCCTCTGAGCAGTACTTC; CDR3 protein: CASSEVVHPSEQYF
V gene: TRBV10-3; D gene: TRBD1; CDR3 length: 14; J gene: TRBJ1-1; clone size: NA; CDR3 DNA: TGTGCCACCCAGACAGGGGACGGGAACACTGAAGCTTTCTTT; CDR3 protein: CATQTGDGNTEAFF
V gene: TRBV7-8; D gene: NA; CDR3 length: 15; J gene: TRBJ1-4; clone size: NA; CDR3 DNA: TGTGCCAGCAGCTTACAGGGTTGGGTAGACGAAAAACTGTTTTTT; CDR3 protein: CASSLQGWVDEKLFF
V gene: TRBV18; D gene: NA; CDR3 length: 14; J gene: TRBJ1-2; clone size: NA; CDR3 DNA: TGTGCCAGCTCACCGGGGGGCAGTACCTATGGCTACACCTTC; CDR3 protein: CASSPGGSTYGYTF
V gene: TRBV27; D gene: NA; CDR3 length: 16; J gene: TRBJ2-2; clone size: NA; CDR3 DNA: TGTGCCAGCAGTTTATCCCCTGGATGGGTGGCCGGGGAGCTGTTTTTT; CDR3 protein: CASSLSPGWVAGELFF
V gene: TRBV11-2; D gene: TRBD2; CDR3 length: 14; J gene: TRBJ2-7; clone size: NA; CDR3 DNA: TGTGCCAGCAGCTTAGGGGACTATAGTTACGAGCAGTACTTC; CDR3 protein: CASSLGDYSYEQYF
V gene: TRBV5-1; D gene: TRBD1; CDR3 length: 16; J gene: TRBJ2-5; clone size: NA; CDR3 DNA: TGCGCCAGCAGCTTGGCCCGGGACAGGAGCCAAGAGACCCAGTACTTC; CDR3 protein: CASSLARDRSQETQYF
V gene: TRBV28; D gene: TRBD2; CDR3 length: 14; J gene: TRBJ2-5; clone size: once; CDR3 DNA: TGTGCCAGCAGTCTAGCGGGCGGTCGGGAGACCCAGTACTTC; CDR3 protein: CASSLAGGRETQYF
V gene: TRBV18; D gene: NA; CDR3 length: 17; J gene: TRBJ2-5; clone size: NA; CDR3 DNA: TGTGCCAGCTCACCTACACCACCTAGCGCGATTCAAGAGACCCAGTACTTC; CDR3 protein: CASSPTPPSAIQETQYF
V gene: TRBV5-1; D gene: NA; CDR3 length: 14; J gene: TRBJ1-4; clone size: NA; CDR3 DNA: TGCGCCAGCTCGGGTCAGGGGTGGGGTGAAAAACTGTTTTTT; CDR3 protein: CASSGQGWGEKLFF
V gene: TRBV6-5; D gene: NA; CDR3 length: 13; J gene: TRBJ1-4; clone size: once; CDR3 DNA: TGTGCCAGCAGTCGGACAGATCATGAAAAACTGTTTTTT; CDR3 protein: CASSRTDHEKLFF
V gene: TRBV6-6; D gene: NA; CDR3 length: 16; J gene: TRBJ2-1; clone size: NA; CDR3 DNA: TGTGCCAGCAGTTACCCAGTAGGTCAGAGAGACAATGAGCAGTTCTTC; CDR3 protein: CASSYPVGQRDNEQFF
V gene: TRBV5-4; D gene: TRBD1; CDR3 length: 17; J gene: TRBJ1-2; clone size: NA; CDR3 DNA: TGTGCCAGCAGCTTGGGGCGTGGGCCAGGGGGGCACTATGGCTACACCTTC; CDR3 protein: CASSLGRGPGGHYGYTF
V gene: TRBV5-6; D gene: NA; CDR3 length: 13; J gene: TRBJ2-5; clone size: once; CDR3 DNA: TGTGCCAGCAATGGGGTACAACAAGAGACCCAGTACTTC; CDR3 protein: CASNGVQQETQYF
V gene: TRBV19; D gene: NA; CDR3 length: 16; J gene: TRBJ1-2; clone size: NA; CDR3 DNA: TGTGCCAGTAGGGGCTCCGGGCTCCGTTTTTTCTATGGCTACACCTTC; CDR3 protein: CASRGSGLRFFYGYTF
V gene: TRBV7-9; D gene: TRBD2; CDR3 length: 17; J gene: TRBJ2-1; clone size: NA; CDR3 DNA: TGTGCCAGCAGCTTCGGAGCGGGAGGGCCGGCGTACAATGAGCAGTTCTTC; CDR3 protein: CASSFGAGGPAYNEQFF
V gene: TRBV19; D gene: NA; CDR3 length: 14; J gene: TRBJ2-1; clone size: NA; CDR3 DNA: TGTGCCAGTAGTTTTCCTGCGCGTGGGAATGAGCAGTTCTTC; CDR3 protein: CASSFPARGNEQFF
V gene: TRBV18; D gene: TRBD1; CDR3 length: 16; J gene: TRBJ2-2; clone size: NA; CDR3 DNA: TGTGCCAGCTCACGACCGTCAGGGGGCGTAAGAGGGGAGCTGTTTTTT; CDR3 protein: CASSRPSGGVRGELFF
V gene: TRBV20-1; D gene: NA; CDR3 length: 11; J gene: TRBJ2-3; clone size: NA; CDR3 DNA: TGCAGCGCTAGCGACACAGATACGCAGTATTTT; CDR3 protein: CSASDTDTQYF
V gene: TRBV10-1; D gene: NA; CDR3 length: 15; J gene: TRBJ2-3; clone size: NA; CDR3 DNA: TGCGCCAGCAGCCCGGGGTTAGGGGGCACAGATACGCAGTATTTT; CDR3 protein: CASSPGLGGTDTQYF
V gene: TRBV29-1; D gene: TRBD2; CDR3 length: 14; J gene: TRBJ2-7; clone size: NA; CDR3 DNA: TGCAGCGTTGAAGGGGTAGCGGGAGGCTACGAGCAGTACTTC; CDR3 protein: CSVEGVAGGYEQYF
V gene: TRBV19; D gene: NA; CDR3 length: 17; J gene: TRBJ2-7; clone size: once; CDR3 DNA: TGTGCCAGTAGTTTGATAGCCGGTGGGACTGTAACCTACGAGCAGTACTTC; CDR3 protein: CASSLIAGGTVTYEQYF
V gene: TRBV30; D gene: TRBD1; CDR3 length: 16; J gene: TRBJ1-5; clone size: once; CDR3 DNA: TGTGCCTGGAGTGCTTACACAGGGGTGGGCAATCAGCCCCAGCATTTT; CDR3 protein: CAWSAYTGVGNQPQHF
V gene: TRBV9; D gene: TRBD1; CDR3 length: 15; J gene: TRBJ2-7; clone size: NA; CDR3 DNA: TGTGCCAGCAGCGTAGGGCCAACAGGGGGTTACGAGCAGTACTTC; CDR3 protein: CASSVGPTGGYEQYF
V gene: TRBV27; D gene: NA; CDR3 length: 16; J gene: TRBJ2-7; clone size: NA; CDR3 DNA: TGTGCCAGCAGTCCCCGGCTCACTGACTATACCAACGAGCAGTACTTC; CDR3 protein: CASSPRLTDYTNEQYF
V gene: TRBV14; D gene: NA; CDR3 length: 14; J gene: TRBJ2-7; clone size: NA; CDR3 DNA: TGTGCCAGCAGCGGGTCTTTGGACACCTACGAGCAGTACTTC; CDR3 protein: CASSGSLDTYEQYF
V gene: TRBV19; D gene: TRBD1; CDR3 length: 16; J gene: TRBJ1-5; clone size: NA; CDR3 DNA: TGTGCCAGTAGTATAAGGGACAGGGGGCGGCATCAGCCCCAGCATTTT; CDR3 protein: CASSIRDRGRHQPQHF
V gene: TRBV18; D gene: NA; CDR3 length: 12; J gene: TRBJ1-5; clone size: few; CDR3 DNA: TGTGCCAGCTCCGGGAGGGGTCAGCCCCAGCATTTT; CDR3 protein: CASSGRGQPQHF
V gene: TRBV18; D gene: NA; CDR3 length: 14; J gene: TRBJ2-7; clone size: NA; CDR3 DNA: TGTGCCAGCTCACTTGGGGCTTTGGAGTACGAGCAGTACTTC; CDR3 protein: CASSLGALEYEQYF
V gene: TRBV5-1; D gene: NA; CDR3 length: 16; J gene: TRBJ1-2; clone size: NA; CDR3 DNA: TGCGCCAGCAGCTTGAACCCCGCTCAGGACCTCTATGGCTACACCTTC; CDR3 protein: CASSLNPAQDLYGYTF
V gene: TRBV9; D gene: TRBD2; CDR3 length: 16; J gene: TRBJ2-7; clone size: NA; CDR3 DNA: TGTGCCAGCAGCGTATCGGGAGGGAGATGGTCCTACGAGCAGTACTTC; CDR3 protein: CASSVSGGRWSYEQYF
V gene: TRBV6-6; D gene: TRBD1; CDR3 length: 16; J gene: TRBJ2-7; clone size: NA; CDR3 DNA: TGTGCCAGCAGTGCCCGGACAGGGAATACGAGGGACGAGCAGTACTTC; CDR3 protein: CASSARTGNTRDEQYF
V gene: TRBV11-3; D gene: NA; CDR3 length: 14; J gene: TRBJ2-3; clone size: NA; CDR3 DNA: TGTGCCAGCAGCTTAGGGACTAGCACAGATACGCAGTATTTT; CDR3 protein: CASSLGTSTDTQYF
V gene: TRBV18; D gene: NA; CDR3 length: 13; J gene: TRBJ2-5; clone size: NA; CDR3 DNA: TGTGCCAGCTCACCAGGGGGCAAAGAGACCCAGTACTTC; CDR3 protein: CASSPGGKETQYF
V gene: TRBV6-5; D gene: TRBD1; CDR3 length: 15; J gene: TRBJ1-1; clone size: NA; CDR3 DNA: TGTGCCAGCAGCCTACAGGGGAGTGGTTACACTGAAGCTTTCTTT; CDR3 protein: CASSLQGSGYTEAFF
V gene: TRBV5-5; D gene: TRBD1; CDR3 length: 15; J gene: TRBJ2-3; clone size: NA; CDR3 DNA: TGTGCCAGCATCACCCCGGGACAGGCCACAGATACGCAGTATTTT; CDR3 protein: CASITPGQATDTQYF
V gene: TRBV7-2; D gene: NA; CDR3 length: 14; J gene: TRBJ2-3; clone size: NA; CDR3 DNA: TGTGCCAGCAGCTCCGCCTCCAACACAGATACGCAGTATTTT; CDR3 protein: CASSSASNTDTQYF
V gene: TRBV5-4; D gene: TRBD2; CDR3 length: 16; J gene: TRBJ2-1; clone size: NA; CDR3 DNA: TGTGCCAGCAGCACCCGACTAGCGGGAGGCAACAATGAGCAGTTCTTC; CDR3 protein: CASSTRLAGGNNEQFF
V gene: TRBV18; D gene: NA; CDR3 length: 13; J gene: TRBJ2-5; clone size: NA; CDR3 DNA: TGTGCCAGCTCACTGAGGGGCGGAGAGACCCAGTACTTC; CDR3 protein: CASSLRGGETQYF
V gene: TRBV29-1; D gene: NA; CDR3 length: 13; J gene: TRBJ2-3; clone size: once; CDR3 DNA: TGCAGCGGACTTAGGGGAATTGTAGATACGCAGTATTTT; CDR3 protein: CSGLRGIVDTQYF
V gene: TRBV7-2; D gene: TRBD1; CDR3 length: 16; J gene: TRBJ2-1; clone size: NA; CDR3 DNA: TGTGCCAGCAGCTTAGCCGGGACAGCGACCTACAATGAGCAGTTCTTC; CDR3 protein: CASSLAGTATYNEQFF